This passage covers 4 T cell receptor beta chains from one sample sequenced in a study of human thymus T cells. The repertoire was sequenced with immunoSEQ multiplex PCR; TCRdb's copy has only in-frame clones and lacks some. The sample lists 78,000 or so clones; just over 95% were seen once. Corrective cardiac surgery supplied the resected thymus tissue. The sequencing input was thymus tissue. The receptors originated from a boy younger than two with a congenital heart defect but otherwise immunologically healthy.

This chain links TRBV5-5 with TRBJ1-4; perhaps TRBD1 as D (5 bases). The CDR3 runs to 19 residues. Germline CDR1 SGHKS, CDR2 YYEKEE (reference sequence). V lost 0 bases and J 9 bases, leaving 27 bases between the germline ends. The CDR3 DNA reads TGTGCCAGCAGCTTGGGGTCACAGGTTTCATTTGCCCTTAGGAAAAAACTGTTTTTT. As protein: CASSLGSQVSFALRKKLFF.

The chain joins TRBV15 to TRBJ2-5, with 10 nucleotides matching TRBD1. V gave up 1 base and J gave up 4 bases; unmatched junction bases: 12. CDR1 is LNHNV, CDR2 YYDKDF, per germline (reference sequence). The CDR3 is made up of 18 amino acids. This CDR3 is CATSRARDRGSEGETQYF. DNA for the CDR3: TGTGCCACCAGCAGAGCCCGGGACAGGGGAAGCGAGGGAGAGACCCAGTACTTC.

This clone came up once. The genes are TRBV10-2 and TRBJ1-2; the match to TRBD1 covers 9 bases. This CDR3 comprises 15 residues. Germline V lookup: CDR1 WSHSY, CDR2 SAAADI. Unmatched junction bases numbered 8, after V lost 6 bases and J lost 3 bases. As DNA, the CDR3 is TGCGCCAGCAGCGCCCGTTGGGACAGGGACTATGGCTACACCTTC. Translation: CASSARWDRDYGYTF.

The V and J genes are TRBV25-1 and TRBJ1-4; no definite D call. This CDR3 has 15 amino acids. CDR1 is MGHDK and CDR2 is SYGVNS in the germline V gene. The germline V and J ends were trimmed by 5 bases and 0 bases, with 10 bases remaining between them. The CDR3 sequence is CASSNSIATNEKLFF. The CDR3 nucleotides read TGTGCCAGCAGTAATTCTATAGCAACTAATGAAAAACTGTTTTTT.